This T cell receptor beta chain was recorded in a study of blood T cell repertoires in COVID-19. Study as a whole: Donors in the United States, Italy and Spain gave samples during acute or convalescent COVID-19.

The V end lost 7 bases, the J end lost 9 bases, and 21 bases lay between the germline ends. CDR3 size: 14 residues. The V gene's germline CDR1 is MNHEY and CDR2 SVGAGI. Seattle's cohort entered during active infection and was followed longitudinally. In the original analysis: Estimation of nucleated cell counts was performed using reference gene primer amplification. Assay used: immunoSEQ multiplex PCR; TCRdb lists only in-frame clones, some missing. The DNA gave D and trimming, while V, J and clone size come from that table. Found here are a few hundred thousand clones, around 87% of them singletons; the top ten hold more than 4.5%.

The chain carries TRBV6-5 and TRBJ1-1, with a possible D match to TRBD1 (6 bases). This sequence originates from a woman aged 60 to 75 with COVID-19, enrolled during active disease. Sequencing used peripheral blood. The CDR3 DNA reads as TGTGCCAGCACAGAACCCAAGGGGGGGGCGAAAGCTTTCTTT. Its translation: CASTEPKGGAKAFF.